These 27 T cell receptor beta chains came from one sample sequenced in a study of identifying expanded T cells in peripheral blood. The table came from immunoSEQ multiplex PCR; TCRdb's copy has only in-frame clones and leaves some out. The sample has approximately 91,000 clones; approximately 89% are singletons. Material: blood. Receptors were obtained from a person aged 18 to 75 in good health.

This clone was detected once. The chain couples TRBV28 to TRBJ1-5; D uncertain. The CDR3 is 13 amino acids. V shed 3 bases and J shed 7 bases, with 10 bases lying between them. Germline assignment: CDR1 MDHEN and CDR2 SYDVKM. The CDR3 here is CASSFEARQPQHF. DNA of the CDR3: TGTGCCAGCAGTTTTGAGGCTAGACAGCCCCAGCATTTT. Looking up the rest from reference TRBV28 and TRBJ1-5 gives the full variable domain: DVKVTQSSRYLVKRTGEKVFLECVQDMDHENMFWYRQDPGLGLRLIYFSYDVKMKEKGDIPEGYSVSREKKERFSLILESASTNQTSMYLCASSFEARQPQHFGDGTRLSIL.

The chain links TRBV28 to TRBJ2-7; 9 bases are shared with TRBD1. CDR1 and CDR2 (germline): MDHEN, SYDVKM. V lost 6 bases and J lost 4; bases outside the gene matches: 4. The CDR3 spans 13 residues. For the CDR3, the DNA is TGTGCCAGCAGGAGACAGGGGGGTTACGAGCAGTACTTC. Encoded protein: CASRRQGGYEQYF.

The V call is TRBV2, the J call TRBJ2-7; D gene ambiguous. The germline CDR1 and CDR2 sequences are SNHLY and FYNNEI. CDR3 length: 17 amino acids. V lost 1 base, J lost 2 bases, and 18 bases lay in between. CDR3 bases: TGTGCCAGCAGTGAAGGGGCGATGATCGTAACAACCTACGAGCAGTACTTC. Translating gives CASSEGAMIVTTYEQYF. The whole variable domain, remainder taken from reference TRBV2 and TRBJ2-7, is EPEVTQTPSHQVTQMGQEVILRCVPISNHLYFYWYRQILGQKVEFLVSFYNNEISEKSEIFDDQFSVERPDGSNFTLKIRSTKLEDSAMYFCASSEGAMIVTTYEQYFGPGTRLTVT.

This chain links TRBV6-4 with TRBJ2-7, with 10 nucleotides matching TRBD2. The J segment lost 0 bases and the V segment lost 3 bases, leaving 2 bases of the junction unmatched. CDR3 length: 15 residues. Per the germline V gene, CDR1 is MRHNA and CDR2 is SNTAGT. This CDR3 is CASSETSGDSYEQYF. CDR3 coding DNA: TGTGCCAGCAGTGAAACTAGCGGGGACTCCTACGAGCAGTACTTC.

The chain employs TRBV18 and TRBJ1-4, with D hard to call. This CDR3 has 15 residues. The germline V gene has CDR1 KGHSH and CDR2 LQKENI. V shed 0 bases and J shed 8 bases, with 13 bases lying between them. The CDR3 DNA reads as TGTGCCAGCTCACCACCCGGGCAGCACTGGGAAAAACTGTTTTTT. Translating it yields CASSPPGQHWEKLFF. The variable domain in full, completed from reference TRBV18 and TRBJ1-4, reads NAGVMQNPRHLVRRRGQEARLRCSPMKGHSHVYWYRQLPEEGLKFMVYLQKENIIDESGMPKERFSAEFPKEGPSILRIQQVVRGDSAAYFCASSPPGQHWEKLFFGSGTQLSVL.

Here the CDR3 DNA reads TGTGCCAGCAGCTTAGTCCTGGGGGATACGCAGTATTTT. Translated, it gives CASSLVLGDTQYF. The chain couples TRBV7-6 to TRBJ2-3, with D hard to call. The CDR3 sequence is 13 residues long. The germline V gene has CDR1 SGHVS and CDR2 FNYEAQ. Trimming removed 1 base at V and 6 bases at J, with 8 bases between. The whole variable domain, filled in from reference TRBV7-6 and TRBJ2-3, reads GAGVSQSPRYKVTKRGQDVALRCDPISGHVSLYWYRQALGQGPEFLTYFNYEAQQDKSGLPNDRFSAERPEGSISTLTIQRTEQRDSAMYRCASSLVLGDTQYFGPGTRLTVL.

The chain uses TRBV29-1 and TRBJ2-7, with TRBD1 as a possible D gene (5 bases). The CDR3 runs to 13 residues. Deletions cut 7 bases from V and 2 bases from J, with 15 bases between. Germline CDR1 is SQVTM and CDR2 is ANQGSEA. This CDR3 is CSGGQTEPYEQYF. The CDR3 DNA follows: TGCAGCGGAGGCCAGACAGAGCCCTACGAGCAGTACTTC.

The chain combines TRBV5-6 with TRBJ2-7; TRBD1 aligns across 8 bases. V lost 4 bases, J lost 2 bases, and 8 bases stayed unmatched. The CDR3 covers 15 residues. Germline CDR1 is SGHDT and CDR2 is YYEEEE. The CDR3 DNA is TGTGCCAGCAGCATAGGACAGGGTAACCCCTACGAGCAGTACTTC. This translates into CASSIGQGNPYEQYF.

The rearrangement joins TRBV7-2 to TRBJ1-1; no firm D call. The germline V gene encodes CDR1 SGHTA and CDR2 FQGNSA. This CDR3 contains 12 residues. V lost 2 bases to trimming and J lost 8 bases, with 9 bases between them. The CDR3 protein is CASSLFIGEAFF. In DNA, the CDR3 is TGTGCCAGCAGCTTATTCATAGGGGAAGCTTTCTTT.

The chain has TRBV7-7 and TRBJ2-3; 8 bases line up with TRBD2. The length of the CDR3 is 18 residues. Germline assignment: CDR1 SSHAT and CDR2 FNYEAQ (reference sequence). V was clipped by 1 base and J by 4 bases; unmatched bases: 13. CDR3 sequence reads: CASSLEPSGSARPDTQYF. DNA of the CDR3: TGTGCCAGCAGCTTAGAGCCCAGCGGGAGTGCACGTCCAGATACGCAGTATTTT.

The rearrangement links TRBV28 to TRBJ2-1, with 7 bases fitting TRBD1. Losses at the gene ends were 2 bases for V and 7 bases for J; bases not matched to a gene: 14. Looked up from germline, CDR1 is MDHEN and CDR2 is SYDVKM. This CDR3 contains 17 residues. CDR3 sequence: CASSLISPTRDRNEQFF. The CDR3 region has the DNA TGTGCCAGCAGTTTAATCTCACCCACGAGGGACAGAAATGAGCAGTTCTTC.

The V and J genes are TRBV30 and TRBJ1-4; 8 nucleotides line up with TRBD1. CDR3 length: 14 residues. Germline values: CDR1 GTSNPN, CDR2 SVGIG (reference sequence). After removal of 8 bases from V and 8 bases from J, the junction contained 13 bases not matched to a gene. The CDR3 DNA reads TGTGCCGGAAATCGCGGGACAGGCGGCGAAAAACTGTTTTTT. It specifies CAGNRGTGGEKLFF.

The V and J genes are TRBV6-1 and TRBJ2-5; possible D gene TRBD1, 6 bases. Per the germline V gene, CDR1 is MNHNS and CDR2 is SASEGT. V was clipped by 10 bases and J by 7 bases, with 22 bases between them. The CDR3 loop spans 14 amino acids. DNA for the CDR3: TGTGCCATCACCGGGACACCCTTAAGGCGGACCCAGTACTTC. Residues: CAITGTPLRRTQYF.

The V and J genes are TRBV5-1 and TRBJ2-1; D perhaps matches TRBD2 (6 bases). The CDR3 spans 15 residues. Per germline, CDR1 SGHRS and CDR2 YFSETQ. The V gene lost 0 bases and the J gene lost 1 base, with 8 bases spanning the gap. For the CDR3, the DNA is TGCGCCAGCAGCTTGGATGGGGGGTCCTACAATGAGCAGTTCTTC. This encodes CASSLDGGSYNEQFF.

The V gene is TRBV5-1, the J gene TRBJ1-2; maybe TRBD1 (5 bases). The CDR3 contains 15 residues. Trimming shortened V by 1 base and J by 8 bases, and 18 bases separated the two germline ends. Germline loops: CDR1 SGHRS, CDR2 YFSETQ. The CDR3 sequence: CASSLRIGQGNGYTF. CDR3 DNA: TGCGCCAGCAGCTTGCGGATTGGGCAGGGCAACGGCTACACCTTC.

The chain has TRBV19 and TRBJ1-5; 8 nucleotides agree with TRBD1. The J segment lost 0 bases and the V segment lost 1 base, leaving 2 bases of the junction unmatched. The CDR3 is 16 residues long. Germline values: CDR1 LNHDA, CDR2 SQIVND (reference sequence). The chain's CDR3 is CASSIGGTGSNQPQHF. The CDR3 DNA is TGTGCCAGTAGTATAGGGGGGACAGGTAGCAATCAGCCCCAGCATTTT.

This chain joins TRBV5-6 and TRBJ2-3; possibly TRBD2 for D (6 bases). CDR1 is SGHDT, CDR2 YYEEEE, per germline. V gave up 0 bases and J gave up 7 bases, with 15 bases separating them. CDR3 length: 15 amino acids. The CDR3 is CASSLGGLLTHTQYF. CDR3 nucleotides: TGTGCCAGCAGCTTGGGTGGACTACTCACCCATACGCAGTATTTT.

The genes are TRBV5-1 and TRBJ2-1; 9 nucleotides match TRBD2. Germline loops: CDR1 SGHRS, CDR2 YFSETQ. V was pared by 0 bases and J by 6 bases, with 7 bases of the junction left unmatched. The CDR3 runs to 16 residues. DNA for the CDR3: TGCGCCAGCAGCTTGGAAGCGGCGGGAGGGGGCAATGAGCAGTTCTTC. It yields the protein CASSLEAAGGGNEQFF.

The CDR3 region has the DNA TGTGCCAGCAGTCTGGGACAGGGGGCATCCCTCCACTTT. Translation: CASSLGQGASLHF. The V call is TRBV27, the J call TRBJ1-6, with 12 positions matching TRBD1. The germline V gene encodes CDR1 MNHEY and CDR2 SMNVEV (reference sequence). The CDR3 has 13 residues. V shed 5 bases and J 14 bases; nucleotides not matched to a gene: 4.

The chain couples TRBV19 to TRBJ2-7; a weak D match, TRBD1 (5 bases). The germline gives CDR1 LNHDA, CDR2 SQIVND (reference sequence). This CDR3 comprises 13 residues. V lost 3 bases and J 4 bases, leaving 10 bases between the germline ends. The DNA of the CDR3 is TGTGCCAGTAGTATGGGGCAGGAGTACGAGCAGTACTTC. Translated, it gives CASSMGQEYEQYF.

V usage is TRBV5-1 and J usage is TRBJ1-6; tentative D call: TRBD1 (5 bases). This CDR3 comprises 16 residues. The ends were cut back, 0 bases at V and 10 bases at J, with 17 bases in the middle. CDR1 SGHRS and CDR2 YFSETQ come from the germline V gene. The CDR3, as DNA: TGCGCCAGCAGCTTGGACATTACAGGTTTGGGGTCACCCCTCCACTTT. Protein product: CASSLDITGLGSPLHF.

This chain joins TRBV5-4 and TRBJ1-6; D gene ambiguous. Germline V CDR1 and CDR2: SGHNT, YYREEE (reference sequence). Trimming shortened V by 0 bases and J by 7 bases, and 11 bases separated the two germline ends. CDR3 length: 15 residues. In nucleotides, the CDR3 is TGTGCCAGCAGCTTGGAAGTGCCACCAAATTCACCCCTCCACTTT. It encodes CASSLEVPPNSPLHF.

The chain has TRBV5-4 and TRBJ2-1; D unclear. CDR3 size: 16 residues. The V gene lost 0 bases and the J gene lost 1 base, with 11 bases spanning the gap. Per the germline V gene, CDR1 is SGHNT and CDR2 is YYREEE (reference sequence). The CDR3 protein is CASSLAFRRSYNEQFF. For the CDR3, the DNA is TGTGCCAGCAGCTTGGCGTTCAGACGGTCCTACAATGAGCAGTTCTTC.

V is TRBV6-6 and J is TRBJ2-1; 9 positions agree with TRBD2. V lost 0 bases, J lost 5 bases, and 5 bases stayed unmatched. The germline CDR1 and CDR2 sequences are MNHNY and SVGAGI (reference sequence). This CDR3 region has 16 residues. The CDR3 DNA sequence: TGTGCCAGCAGTTACTCGATGACTAGCGGACACAATGAGCAGTTCTTC. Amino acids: CASSYSMTSGHNEQFF.

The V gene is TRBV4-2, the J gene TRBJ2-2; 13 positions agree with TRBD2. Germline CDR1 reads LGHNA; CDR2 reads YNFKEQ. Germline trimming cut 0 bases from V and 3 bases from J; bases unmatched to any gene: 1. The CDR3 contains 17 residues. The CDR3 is CASSQEGLAGDTGELFF. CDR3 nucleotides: TGTGCCAGCAGCCAAGAAGGACTAGCGGGAGACACCGGGGAGCTGTTTTTT.

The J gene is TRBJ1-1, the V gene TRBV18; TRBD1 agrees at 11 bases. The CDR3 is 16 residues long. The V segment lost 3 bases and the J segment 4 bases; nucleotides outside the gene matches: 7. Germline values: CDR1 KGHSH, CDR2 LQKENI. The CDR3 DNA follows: TGTGCCAGCTCACCCGGGACAGGGGGATCGGGCACTGAAGCTTTCTTT. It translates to CASSPGTGGSGTEAFF.

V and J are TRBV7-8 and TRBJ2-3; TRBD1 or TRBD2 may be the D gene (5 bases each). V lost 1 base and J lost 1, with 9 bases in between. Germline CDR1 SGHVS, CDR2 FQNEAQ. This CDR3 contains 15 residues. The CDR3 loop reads CASSLVPGRTDTQYF. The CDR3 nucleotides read TGTGCCAGCAGCTTAGTGCCGGGGCGCACAGATACGCAGTATTTT.